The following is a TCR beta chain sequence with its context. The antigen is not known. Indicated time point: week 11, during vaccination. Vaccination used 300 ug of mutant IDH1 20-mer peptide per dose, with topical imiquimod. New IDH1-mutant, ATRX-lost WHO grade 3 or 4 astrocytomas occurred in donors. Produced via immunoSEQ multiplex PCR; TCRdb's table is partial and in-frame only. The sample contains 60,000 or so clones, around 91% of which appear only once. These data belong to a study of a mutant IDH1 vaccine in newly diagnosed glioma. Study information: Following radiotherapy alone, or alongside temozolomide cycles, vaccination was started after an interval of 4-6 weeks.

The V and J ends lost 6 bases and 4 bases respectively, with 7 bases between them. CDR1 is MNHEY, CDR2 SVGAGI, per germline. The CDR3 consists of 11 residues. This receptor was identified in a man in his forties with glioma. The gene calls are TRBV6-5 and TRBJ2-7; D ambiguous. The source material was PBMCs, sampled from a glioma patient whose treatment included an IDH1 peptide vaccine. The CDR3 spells CASRNQYEQYF. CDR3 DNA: TGTGCCAGCAGAAACCAGTACGAGCAGTACTTC.